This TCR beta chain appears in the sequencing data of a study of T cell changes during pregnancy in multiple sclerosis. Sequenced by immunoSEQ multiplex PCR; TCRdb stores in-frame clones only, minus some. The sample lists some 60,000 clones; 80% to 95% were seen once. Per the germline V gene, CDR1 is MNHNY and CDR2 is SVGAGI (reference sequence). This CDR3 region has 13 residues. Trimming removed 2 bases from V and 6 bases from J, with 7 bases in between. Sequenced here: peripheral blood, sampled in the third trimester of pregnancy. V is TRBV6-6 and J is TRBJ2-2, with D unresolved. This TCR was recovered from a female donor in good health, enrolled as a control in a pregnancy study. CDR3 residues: CASSYGGAGELFF. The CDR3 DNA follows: TGTGCCAGCAGTTACGGTGGAGCCGGGGAGCTGTTTTTT.